The rows below give T cell receptor beta chains drawn from one sample of a study of shared clonotypes between healthy human individuals. Produced via immunoSEQ multiplex PCR; TCRdb's table is partial and in-frame only. This table has more than 2,000,000 clones, 93% appearing once. The sequenced sample consisted of naive CD4+ T cells from PBMCs. The receptors here all came from a man aged 18 to 35 in good health. Some clones in this sample may be carry-over from other donors' samples. Both conserved end residues are part of each CDR3. A D gene is named only where the DNA matches it firmly. Only some rows state a clone size, as once, few, many or a class for expanded clones.

j_call | clone_size | v_call | cdr3_length | d_call | cdr3_nt | cdr3_aa
TRBJ2-7 | . | TRBV6-1 | 13 | . | TGTGCCACCGGGACTTCCGCCGGATACGAGCAGTACTTC | CATGTSAGYEQYF
TRBJ1-2 | . | TRBV6-1 | 15 | TRBD1 | TGTGCCAGCAGTGGATACAGGGGGCAAGGCTATGGCTACACCTTC | CASSGYRGQGYGYTF
TRBJ1-3 | . | TRBV19 | 17 | . | TGTGCCAGTAGTAGTAGCGGAAGGGACCGCTCTGGAAACACCATATATTTT | CASSSSGRDRSGNTIYF
TRBJ2-1 | . | TRBV11-1 | 18 | . | TGTGCCAGCAGCTTAGAGGGGTTTAAGGAGGGCCCTTACAATGAGCAGTTCTTC | CASSLEGFKEGPYNEQFF
TRBJ2-3 | . | TRBV6-6 | 15 | . | TGTGCCAGCAGGGCGAAAGCGGACCCGATATATGCGCAGTATTTT | CASRAKADPIYAQYF
TRBJ2-2 | . | TRBV19 | 16 | TRBD2 | TGTGCCAGTAGTTATAGCGGGAGGGCCGCCACCGGGGAGCTGTTTTTT | CASSYSGRAATGELFF
TRBJ1-2 | . | TRBV7-9 | 15 | TRBD1 | TGTGCCAGCAGCTTAGCAGGACAGGGGGTCTATGGCTACACCTTC | CASSLAGQGVYGYTF
TRBJ2-7 | . | TRBV6-1 | 15 | . | TGTGCCAGCAGTGAAGCAGATCGAATCTCCCCAGAGCAGTACTTC | CASSEADRISPEQYF
TRBJ2-1 | . | TRBV2 | 12 | TRBD2 | TGTGCCAGCAGTCGGACTAGCTATGAGCAGTTCTTC | CASSRTSYEQFF
TRBJ2-1 | . | TRBV7-9 | 15 | TRBD2 | TGTGCCAGCCTGGCCCCGGGCGGGAGGGGGAATGAGCAGTTCTTC | CASLAPGGRGNEQFF
TRBJ2-4 | . | TRBV5-1 | 14 | TRBD1 | TGCGCCAGCAGCTTGGAGGGGACAGGGAACATTCAGTACTTC | CASSLEGTGNIQYF
TRBJ2-2 | . | TRBV29-1 | 12 | . | TGCAGCGTTGCCCAGGGCTTCGGGGAGCTGTTTTTT | CSVAQGFGELFF
TRBJ2-7 | . | TRBV7-2 | 15 | TRBD2 | TGTGCCAGCAGCCCCGGGGGGGGCGGCTCCTACGAGCAGTACTTC | CASSPGGGGSYEQYF
TRBJ2-5 | . | TRBV6-5 | 13 | . | TGTGCCAGCAGAGTGGAGGCGGGAGAGACCCAGTACTTC | CASRVEAGETQYF
TRBJ2-7 | . | TRBV6-6 | 13 | . | TGTGCCAGCAGTTACTCCCCCCGCTACGAGCAGTACTTC | CASSYSPRYEQYF
TRBJ2-5 | . | TRBV6-6 | 15 | . | TGTGCCAGCAGTTATGAACAGGGTCGCCAAGAGACCCAGTACTTC | CASSYEQGRQETQYF
TRBJ2-7 | . | TRBV5-1 | 16 | TRBD1 | TGCGCCAGCAGCCTCCAAGGGGACAGGGTTATCGACGAGCAGTACTTC | CASSLQGDRVIDEQYF
TRBJ1-2 | . | TRBV7-8 | 13 | . | TGTGCCAGCAGCTTAGGGCGTGGCTATGGCTACACCTTC | CASSLGRGYGYTF
TRBJ2-1 | once | TRBV7-9 | 17 | TRBD2 | TGTGCCAGCAGCTTAAGGACTAGCGGGGCAATCTACAATGAGCAGTTCTTC | CASSLRTSGAIYNEQFF
TRBJ2-2 | . | TRBV27 | 14 | . | TGTGCCAGCAGTTTATCCGGTATCACCGGGGAGCTGTTTTTT | CASSLSGITGELFF
TRBJ2-1 | . | TRBV6-4 | 14 | . | TGTGCCAGCAGTGACTCGAACATAAGGCCCGGGAAGTTCTTC | CASSDSNIRPGKFF
TRBJ1-3 | . | TRBV19 | 12 | TRBD1 | TGTGGGACCGGGACAGGACAAAACACCATATATTTT | CGTGTGQNTIYF
TRBJ1-5 | . | TRBV30 | 13 | . | TGTGCCTGGAGTGTGGGGGGCGATCAGCCCCAGCATTTT | CAWSVGGDQPQHF